The source of this TCR beta chain is a study of T-cell memory formation after mild COVID-19. Study-level information: In these data, TCR clusters were largely donor specific.

TCRdb passed the 5' RACE reads through MiXCR, listing each CDR3 protein once. The table records over 150,000 distinct CDR3 sequences, 10% to 15% of them present only once. The CDR3 covers 13 residues. The V end was cut by 3 bases, the J end by 7 bases, with 9 bases between. Germline V gene data show CDR1 as LGHNA and CDR2 as YSLEER. Broader study findings: Later expanders leaned CD4+, whereas day 15 to 85 contracting clones were balanced CD4/CD8. Contracting CD4+ clones sat mainly in CM and EM; CD8+ in EMRA. Second-wave clones that peaked on day 37 lacked confirmed SARS-CoV-2 specificity.

This clonotype was observed a few times. Its antigen remains unknown. The clonotype was recovered from a man aged 18 to 29 who had mild COVID-19 (a few samples of this study predate the infection). Cell type and time point are not known. This sequence joins TRBV4-3 and TRBJ2-2; TRBD1 might be the D (6 bases). The sequenced sample was PBMCs or a T cell subset sorted from them (not recorded which). The DNA of the CDR3 is TGCGCCAGCAGCCAGGGGGCGGGCGGGGAGCTGTTTTTT. It encodes CASSQGAGGELFF.